The 9 T cell receptor beta chains presented below share a single source sample, sequenced in a study of blood T cell dynamics during melanoma immunotherapy. Noted time point: pre-treatment baseline. The table came from immunoSEQ multiplex PCR; TCRdb's copy has only in-frame clones and leaves some out. The sample shows 8,500 to 11,000 clones, approximately 86% of them seen only once. Here the sequenced sample was blood, taken from a patient treated with checkpoint blockade. These receptors were obtained from a human donor with melanoma.

The gene calls are TRBV6-1 and TRBJ2-5; D ambiguous. CDR3 size: 14 residues. Deletions cut 2 bases from V and 2 bases from J, with 9 bases between. Germline values: CDR1 MNHNS, CDR2 SASEGT. The CDR3 spells CASSESGDQETQYF. CDR3 sequence (DNA): TGTGCCAGCAGTGAAAGTGGAGATCAAGAGACCCAGTACTTC.

This clone showed up just once. The rearrangement uses TRBV7-3 and TRBJ2-3; TRBD2 might be the D (5 bases). Germline V gives CDR1 SGHTA, CDR2 FQGTGA. The CDR3 is 13 residues long. Deletions cut 5 bases from V and 3 bases from J, with 9 bases between. The CDR3 DNA sequence: TGTGCCAGCAGCCCCGGCGGGACAGATACGCAGTATTTT. Translating gives CASSPGGTDTQYF.

In its sample, this clone was seen a few times. V is TRBV10-3 and J is TRBJ1-1, with no clear D. The germline V and J ends were trimmed by 7 bases and 3 bases, with 6 bases remaining between them. Looked up from germline, CDR1 is ENHRY and CDR2 is SYGVKD. CDR3 size: 11 residues. CDR3 DNA: TGTGCCATCATGGGAGACACTGAAGCTTTCTTT. Translating gives CAIMGDTEAFF.

The chain joins TRBV6-6 to TRBJ1-3, with D uncertain. The J call may not be correct, given that the DNA end is closer to TRBJ2-2. Germline V gene lookup returns CDR1 MNHNY and CDR2 SVGAGI (reference sequence). The CDR3 runs to 15 residues. CDR3 nucleotide sequence: TGTGCCAGCAGATGGTCCGAAACGAACACCGGGGAGCTGTTTTTT. It encodes CASRWSETNTGELFF.

This rearrangement joins TRBV7-2 to TRBJ2-7, with a weak D call TRBD2 (5 bases). Trimming shortened V by 5 bases and J by 5 bases, and 25 bases separated the two germline ends. This CDR3 region has 17 residues. Germline V gives CDR1 SGHTA, CDR2 FQGNSA. CDR3 DNA sequence: TGTGCCAGCAGCCCCATCCGTATGTCCCCTGGGAGCCACGAGCAGTACTTC. It yields the protein CASSPIRMSPGSHEQYF. The full variable domain, with the rest looked up from reference TRBV7-2 and TRBJ2-7, is GAGVSQSPSNKVTEKGKDVELRCDPISGHTALYWYRQSLGQGLEFLIYFQGNSAPDKSGLPSDRFSAERTGGSVSTLTIQRTQQEDSAVYLCASSPIRMSPGSHEQYFGPGTRLTVT.

The chain carries TRBV5-1 and TRBJ2-1, with D perhaps matching TRBD2 (6 bases). The CDR3 contains 16 residues. CDR1 is SGHRS, CDR2 YFSETQ, per germline. Trimming shortened V by 4 bases and J by 4 bases, and 18 bases separated the two germline ends. The CDR3 sequence is CASSNPRGPLYNEQFF. In nucleotides, the CDR3 is TGCGCCAGCAGCAACCCGCGGGGACCTCTTTACAATGAGCAGTTCTTC.

CDR3 bases: TGTGCCAGCTCCCCCTGGAGAAGCCGGGGAGAGCAGTTCTTC. Amino acids: CASSPWRSRGEQFF. V and J are TRBV2 and TRBJ2-1; D is perhaps TRBD2 (5 bases). With 8 bases removed from V and 10 bases from J, the gap between germline ends came to 21 bases. The CDR3 is 14 amino acids. The V gene's germline CDR1 is SNHLY and CDR2 FYNNEI. The full variable domain, rest sourced from reference TRBV2 and TRBJ2-1, is EPEVTQTPSHQVTQMGQEVILRCVPISNHLYFYWYRQILGQKVEFLVSFYNNEISEKSEIFDDQFSVERPDGSNFTLKIRSTKLEDSAMYFCASSPWRSRGEQFFGPGTRLTVL.

The chain links TRBV6-6 to TRBJ1-5; TRBD1 matches at 7 bases. V lost 11 bases to trimming and J lost 4 bases; unmatched junction nucleotides: 8. Germline V CDR1 and CDR2: MNHNY, SVGAGI (reference sequence). The CDR3 spans 13 residues. The CDR3 DNA follows: TGTGCCCCGGGGGGGACAGAGAATCAGCCCCAGCATTTT. Its protein product is CAPGGTENQPQHF.

The rearrangement joins TRBV30 to TRBJ2-3; D unclear. The V and J ends lost 0 bases and 0 bases respectively, with 7 bases between them. The CDR3 sequence is 14 residues long. CDR1 and CDR2 from the germline V gene are GTSNPN and SVGIG (reference sequence). The CDR3 nucleotides read TGTGCCTGGAGTGTAACTACTAGCACAGATACGCAGTATTTT. It encodes CAWSVTTSTDTQYF.